This entry is about one T cell receptor beta chain. Authors' analysis steps: Scientists estimated how many nucleated cells there were by amplifying reference gene primers. Libraries were prepared by immunoSEQ multiplex PCR; TCRdb keeps only in-frame clonotypes and omits some of them. Clone size and the V and J calls come from that table; the DNA yielded D and trimming. The repertoire includes roughly 270,000 clones, over 75% of them detected once, and over 8% sits in the top ten. This entry comes from a study of blood T cell repertoires in COVID-19. Study at large: COVID-19 samples, acute and convalescent, were from the United States, Italy and Spain. T cells, B-cell-depleted T cells, or PBMCs supplied cDNA or gDNA.

The CDR3 loop spans 15 amino acids. Germline V gene sequence: CDR1 SGHRS, CDR2 YFSETQ. V lost 0 bases to trimming and J lost 1 base, with 10 bases between them. The TCR originated in a man aged 18 to 29 with active or convalescent COVID-19. The chain combines TRBV5-1 with TRBJ1-1, with a possible D match to TRBD1 (5 bases). The source material was peripheral blood. Written as DNA, the CDR3 is TGCGCCAGCAGCTTGGTTGCAGGGCAGAACACTGAAGCTTTCTTT. It specifies CASSLVAGQNTEAFF.